The sequence of this T cell receptor (beta chain) was determined in a study of CD8 T cells in Susac syndrome. CD8+ and CD4+ T cells circulating in blood were sequenced for TCR beta. Negative isolation yielded CD8+ and CD4+ T cells; FACS enriched TEMRA cells. In regard to this clonotype: Its antigen is still unknown.

Points from the study as a whole: Clonal expansion was missing from Susac syndrome CD4+ T cell repertoires.

Random hexamers were used to reverse transcribe roughly 0.45 to 1 ug of RNA. An immunoSEQ multiplex PCR amplified TCR beta CDR3 over 54 Vbeta and 13 Jbeta. TCRdb independently ran MiXCR on the immunoSEQ multiplex PCR reads; one entry per CDR3 protein. The table records 170,000 or so distinct CDR3 sequences, approximately 94% of them present only once. The CDR3 is made up of 13 amino acids. Between the trimmed V and J ends, which lost 6 bases and 4 bases, there was a span of 13 bases. CDR1 is SGHRS and CDR2 is YFSETQ in the germline V gene. The chain is built from TRBV5-1 and TRBJ2-5; maybe TRBD1 (6 bases). Sequencing input: CD4+ T cells from PBMCs. This sequence was found in a human donor with Susac syndrome. In nucleotides, the CDR3 is TGCGCCAGCACCAGGGGAATTGGAGAGACCCAGTACTTC. This codes for CASTRGIGETQYF. The whole variable domain, filled in from reference TRBV5-1 and TRBJ2-5, reads KAGVTQTPRYLIKTRGQQVTLSCSPISGHRSVSWYQQTPGQGLQFLFEYFSETQRNKGNFPGRFSGRQFSNSRSEMNVSTLELGDSALYLCASTRGIGETQYFGPGTRLLVL.